This T cell receptor (beta chain) is drawn from a study of OX40 agonist ivuxolimab in advanced cancers. On the study more broadly: Eligibility rules accepted prior anti-PD-1, anti-PD-L1 or anti-CTLA-4 therapy, and over 30% had some. Patients achieving partial responses numbered three: one hepatocellular carcinoma case and two cutaneous melanoma cases. Study-level findings and limits: Normalized T-cell clonal expansion was also low in some nonresponders.

About this clone: Its antigen is still unknown.

Repertoires were generated with immunoSEQ multiplex PCR, while TCRdb's copy carries only in-frame clones and drops some. The sample gives 70,000 to 95,000 clones, approximately 90% of which show up once; more than 0.5% is in the top ten. This clonotype was sampled from an adult with an advanced solid tumor such as melanoma, head and neck, liver or kidney cancer. Sequencing used CD4+ or CD8+ T cells sorted from blood, obtained in a trial of the OX40 agonist ivuxolimab.

The CDR3 nucleotides read TGTGCCAGCAGCCGCTACAGGGAAATTGCCTACAATGAGCAGTTCTTC. Translating gives CASSRYREIAYNEQFF. V gene TRBV14 combines with J gene TRBJ2-1, with D possibly being TRBD1 (6 bases). The germline V gene has CDR1 SGHDN and CDR2 FVKESK. The CDR3 extends over 16 amino acids. The V end was cut by 4 bases, the J end by 2 bases, with 15 bases between.